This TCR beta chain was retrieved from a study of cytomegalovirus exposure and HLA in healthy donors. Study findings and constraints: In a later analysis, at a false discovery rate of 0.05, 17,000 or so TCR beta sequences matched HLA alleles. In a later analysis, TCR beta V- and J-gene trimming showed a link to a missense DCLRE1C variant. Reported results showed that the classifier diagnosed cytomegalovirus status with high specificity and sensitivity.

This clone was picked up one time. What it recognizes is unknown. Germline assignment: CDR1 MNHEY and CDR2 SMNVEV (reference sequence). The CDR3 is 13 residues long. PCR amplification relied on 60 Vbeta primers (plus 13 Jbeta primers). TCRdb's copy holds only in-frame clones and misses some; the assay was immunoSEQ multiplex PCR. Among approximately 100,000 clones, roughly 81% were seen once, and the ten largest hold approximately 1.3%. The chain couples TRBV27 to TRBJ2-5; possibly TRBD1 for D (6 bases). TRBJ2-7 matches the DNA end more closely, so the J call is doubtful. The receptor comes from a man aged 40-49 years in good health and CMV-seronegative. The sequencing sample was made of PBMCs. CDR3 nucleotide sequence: TGTGCCAGCATCTCAGGGGAGTCCTACGAGCAGTACTTC. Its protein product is CASISGESYEQYF.